Following are 2 T cell receptor beta chains from one sample sequenced in a study of post-analysis software for immune sequencing data. The antigens these receptors bind are not known. Study-wide results and limits: Higher frequency in patients than in controls was seen for roughly five TRBV segments, with TRBV5-6, TRBV5-1 and TRBV20-1 among them.

Unique molecular identifiers had been added to the TCR beta cDNA libraries. TCRdb fed the PCR reads into MiXCR, producing one record per CDR3 protein. The data hold about 460,000 distinct CDR3 sequences, with under 55% observed a single time. The source material was blood. These receptors came from a girl aged 5-17 years with multiple sclerosis.

The J gene is TRBJ1-4, the V gene TRBV5-1, with a weak D call TRBD1 (6 bases). CDR1 SGHRS and CDR2 YFSETQ come from the germline V gene. The CDR3 consists of 14 residues. The V end was cut by 3 bases, the J end by 5 bases, with 11 bases between. This chain's CDR3 is CASSYGQLNEKLFF. The DNA of the CDR3 is TGCGCCAGCAGCTACGGACAGCTAAATGAAAAACTGTTTTTT.

This clonotype was observed a handful of times. The gene calls are TRBV10-3 and TRBJ2-1, with 9 bases fitting TRBD1. With V trimmed by 2 bases and J by 7 bases, 9 bases remained unmatched. The length of the CDR3 is 16 residues. The V gene's germline CDR1 is ENHRY and CDR2 SYGVKD. The CDR3 protein is CAISEPTGGLGNEQFF. In nucleotides, the CDR3 is TGTGCCATCAGTGAGCCGACAGGGGGTTTGGGGAATGAGCAGTTCTTC.